This is a list of T cell receptor beta chains from one sample in a study of blood T cell repertoires in COVID-19. Produced via immunoSEQ multiplex PCR; TCRdb's table is partial and in-frame only. The table records some 330,000 clones, roughly nine tenths of them present only once. Specimen: peripheral blood. The receptor source for this set is a woman in her 30s with COVID-19, enrolled during active disease. The CDR3 runs from the conserved cysteine through the conserved F or W. The order of the fields is J gene, V gene, D gene, clone size, CDR3 protein, CDR3 DNA. A D gene is named only where the DNA matches it firmly. Clone size is stated in some rows and not others, as once, few, many or a class when expanded.

TRBJ2-7	TRBV29-1	TRBD1	few	CSVGGDRGVYEQYF	TGCAGCGTTGGAGGCGACAGGGGTGTCTACGAGCAGTACTTC
TRBJ1-2	TRBV9	NA	NA	CASSVAGQGTYGYTF	TGTGCCAGCAGCGTAGCAGGGCAAGGAACTTATGGCTACACCTTC
TRBJ1-4	TRBV5-1	NA	NA	CASSYGTTPNEKLFF	TGCGCCAGCAGCTATGGGACAACTCCTAATGAAAAACTGTTTTTT
TRBJ2-1	TRBV5-1	NA	once	CASSPSRENNEQFF	TGCGCCAGCAGCCCCAGCCGGGAAAACAATGAGCAGTTCTTC
TRBJ2-2	TRBV7-6	NA	NA	CASSLSRVTGELFF	TGTGCCAGCAGCTTAAGTCGGGTCACCGGGGAGCTGTTTTTT
TRBJ2-5	TRBV10-2	NA	NA	CASSLPRASTETQYF	TGCGCCAGCAGTCTCCCACGGGCTAGCACAGAGACCCAGTACTTC
TRBJ1-2	TRBV5-1	NA	once	CASRQDSSYGYTF	TGCGCCAGCAGGCAGGACAGCTCCTATGGCTACACCTTC
TRBJ1-3	TRBV6-5	TRBD1	NA	CASREGQNSGNTIYF	TGTGCCAGCAGGGAGGGACAGAACTCTGGAAACACCATATATTTT
TRBJ1-1	TRBV5-8	TRBD1	NA	CASSLGAGGEAFF	TGTGCCAGCAGCTTGGGCGCAGGGGGGGAAGCTTTCTTT
TRBJ1-2	TRBV10-2	NA	NA	CASRTVDPNYGYTF	TGCGCCAGCAGGACAGTGGACCCGAACTATGGCTACACCTTC
TRBJ2-1	TRBV5-1	TRBD2	NA	CASRSGTSGHNEQFF	TGCGCCAGCAGGTCGGGGACTAGCGGACACAATGAGCAGTTCTTC
TRBJ2-7	TRBV5-1	NA	NA	CASSLEATGRGYEQYF	TGCGCCAGCAGCTTGGAAGCGACGGGTCGGGGCTACGAGCAGTACTTC
TRBJ1-1	TRBV10-1	TRBD1	NA	CASSTPIRTGGCGTEAFF	TGCGCCAGCAGCACCCCCATTAGGACAGGGGGTTGTGGCACTGAAGCTTTCTTT
TRBJ2-1	TRBV7-9	TRBD2	NA	CASSLANGGAFNEQFF	TGTGCCAGCAGCTTAGCGAACGGGGGGGCCTTCAATGAGCAGTTCTTC